The 4 T cell receptor beta chains below were found in one sample sequenced in a study of cytomegalovirus exposure and HLA in healthy donors. Amplification used 60 Vbeta primers and 13 Jbeta primers. TCRdb's copy holds only in-frame clones and misses some; the assay was immunoSEQ multiplex PCR. Of over 150,000 clones detected, roughly 80% appear once; the ten largest clones hold about 4%. Sequenced sample: PBMCs. All receptors derive from a woman aged 40-49 years in good health and CMV-seronegative.

The gene calls are TRBV6-1 and TRBJ2-1; D gene ambiguous. Trimming removed 3 bases from V and 5 bases from J, with 17 bases in between. Looked up from germline, CDR1 is MNHNS and CDR2 is SASEGT. This CDR3 is built from 16 residues. The CDR3 bases are TGTGCCAGCAGTGAGGTCGGCTGGAGCCTTGACAATGAGCAGTTCTTC. Protein: CASSEVGWSLDNEQFF.

J is TRBJ1-1 and V is TRBV4-1; weak D call: TRBD1 (6 bases). Trimming stripped 0 bases from V and 2 bases from J, with 19 bases between. The CDR3 is 18 amino acids. Germline CDR1 is MGHRA and CDR2 is YSYEKL. The CDR3 bases are TGCGCCAGCAGCCAAGAACCCCCGGACAGCGCCCTAAACACTGAAGCTTTCTTT. It translates to CASSQEPPDSALNTEAFF.

The chain joins TRBV7-9 to TRBJ2-7; D is uncertain. Germline V gives CDR1 SEHNR, CDR2 FQNEAQ (reference sequence). CDR3 length equals 12 residues. The V end was cut by 5 bases, the J end by 7 bases, with 12 bases between. For the CDR3, the DNA is TGTGCCAGCAGCCCTAAAATTTCGGAGCAGTACTTC. It yields the protein CASSPKISEQYF.

For this clone: The same CDR3 is also encoded by other DNA sequences in this sample. The genes are TRBV5-1 and TRBJ1-2, with 9 positions matching TRBD1. The ends lost 0 bases at V and 5 bases at J; junction bases unmatched: 2. The germline gives CDR1 SGHRS, CDR2 YFSETQ. The CDR3 is 14 residues long. CDR3 DNA sequence: TGCGCCAGCAGCTTGGGCGGACAGGGGTATGGCTACACCTTC. Protein: CASSLGGQGYGYTF.